The 18 T cell receptor beta chains below come from one sample, sequenced in a study of blood T cells in healthy people across ages. The use of a sample-barcoded 5' primer and a J-beta primer mix characterized a second PCR of roughly 6 to 11 cycles. TCRdb analysed the 5' RACE reads with MiXCR anew, one entry per CDR3 protein. The table lists some 670,000 distinct CDR3 sequences, 52% of them singletons. The source material was blood. These receptors were taken from an elderly woman in good health.

This rearrangement joins TRBV6-5 to TRBJ1-5; D is possibly TRBD1 (5 bases). The CDR3 loop spans 14 amino acids. Deletions cut 4 bases from V and 4 bases from J, with 11 bases between. Germline V CDR1 and CDR2: MNHEY, SVGAGI. The CDR3 reads CASSSGQHNQPQHF. DNA for the CDR3: TGTGCCAGCAGTTCGGGGCAGCATAATCAGCCCCAGCATTTT.

The genes are TRBV20-1 and TRBJ2-7; 8 bases match TRBD2. The CDR3 is made up of 16 amino acids. CDR1 is DFQATT, CDR2 SNEGSKA, per germline (reference sequence). V lost 0 bases to trimming and J lost 0 bases; unmatched junction nucleotides: 7. The CDR3 spells CSARDPVAGSSYEQYF. DNA for the CDR3: TGCAGTGCTAGAGATCCTGTAGCGGGGAGCTCCTACGAGCAGTACTTC.

DNA for the CDR3: TGTGCCAGCTCACGAGGGACAGCTGATCAGCCCCAGCATTTT. Protein sequence: CASSRGTADQPQHF. V usage is TRBV18 and J usage is TRBJ1-5; 7 positions agree with TRBD1. The CDR3 covers 14 residues. CDR1 is KGHSH and CDR2 is LQKENI in the germline V gene. V lost 4 bases and J lost 5; bases outside the gene matches: 5.

The V gene is TRBV7-9, the J gene TRBJ2-5; weak D call: TRBD2 (6 bases). V was pared by 3 bases and J by 11 bases, with 19 bases between. Germline lookup yields CDR1 SEHNR and CDR2 FQNEAQ (reference sequence). The CDR3 sequence is 14 residues long. CDR3 in amino acids: CASSFMELAHEQYF. The DNA of the CDR3 is TGTGCCAGCAGCTTTATGGAACTAGCCCATGAGCAGTACTTC.

A word on this clonotype: It may be a read error: a sequence one base away is much more abundant. The V gene is TRBV5-1, the J gene TRBJ2-5; a weak D match, TRBD2 (5 bases). CDR3 length: 15 residues. V gave up 0 bases and J gave up 2 bases, with 11 bases separating them. Germline CDR1 reads SGHRS; CDR2 reads YFSETQ. The chain's CDR3 is CASSLATRTQETQYF. The CDR3 DNA sequence: TGCGCCAGCAGCTTGGCTACCAGGACTCAAGAGACCCAGTACTTC.

This clonotype has at least ten counts. The J gene is TRBJ2-2, the V gene TRBV6-6, with 8 bases fitting TRBD1. The CDR3 consists of 13 residues. Germline V gives CDR1 MNHNY, CDR2 SVGAGI (reference sequence). Germline trimming cut 8 bases from V and 4 bases from J; bases unmatched to any gene: 3. The CDR3 bases are TGTGCCAGCGACAGGGGTCCCACCGGGGAGCTGTTTTTT. Amino acid sequence: CASDRGPTGELFF.

This chain connects TRBV12-5 to TRBJ1-2; no reliable D call. Germline CDR1 and CDR2: LGHNT and FRNRAP. The ends were cut back, 1 base at V and 7 bases at J, with 7 bases in the middle. CDR3 size: 12 residues. DNA of the CDR3: TGTGCTAGTGGTTTGGGAGCCGGTGGCTACACCTTC. Amino acids: CASGLGAGGYTF.

The DNA of the CDR3 is TGTGCCAGCGCGGAATACGCTGAGCAGTTCTTC. It yields the protein CASAEYAEQFF. This chain uses TRBV2 with TRBJ2-1; D is unclear. This CDR3 spans 11 amino acids. CDR1 SNHLY and CDR2 FYNNEI come from the germline V gene. V was shortened by 8 bases and J by 9 bases, with 11 bases between the two germline ends.

The chain employs TRBV19 and TRBJ2-7, with D tentatively TRBD1 or TRBD2 (6 bases each). The CDR3 extends over 18 amino acids. The ends were cut back, 1 base at V and 2 bases at J, with 21 bases in the middle. Germline-derived CDR1 and CDR2 are LNHDA and SQIVND (reference sequence). CDR3 protein: CASSIAGGHRSGAYEQYF. In DNA form, the CDR3 reads TGTGCCAGTAGTATAGCCGGGGGCCACAGGAGTGGGGCCTACGAGCAGTACTTC. The whole variable domain, filled in from reference TRBV19 and TRBJ2-7, reads DGGITQSPKYLFRKEGQNVTLSCEQNLNHDAMYWYRQDPGQGLRLIYYSQIVNDFQKGDIAEGYSVSREKKESFPLTVTSAQKNPTAFYLCASSIAGGHRSGAYEQYFGPGTRLTVT.

A few counts support this clonotype. The V gene is TRBV2, the J gene TRBJ2-3; no definite D call. Trimming stripped 4 bases from V and 9 bases from J, with 14 bases between. The CDR3 has 13 residues. Germline CDR1 and CDR2: SNHLY and FYNNEI. CDR3 DNA sequence: TGTGCCAGCAGTGGCCAGCCCGCTGTAACGCAGTATTTT. As protein: CASSGQPAVTQYF.

The chain recombines TRBV12-3 or TRBV12-4 with TRBJ2-3; perhaps TRBD2 as D (6 bases). The CDR3 is 15 amino acids. Trimming pared 4 bases from V and 4 bases from J, leaving 15 bases between. The CDR3 nucleotides are TGTGCCAGCAGTTACGGGACTGCGATGGCAGATACGCAGTATTTT. Its translation: CASSYGTAMADTQYF.

This clonotype has just a few counts. The chain combines TRBV10-1 with TRBJ2-3, with a tentative D call TRBD2 (5 bases). V lost 2 bases to trimming and J lost 8 bases, with 5 bases between them. The CDR3 is 11 residues long. Germline values: CDR1 WNHNN, CDR2 SYGVQD (reference sequence). This CDR3 is CASSEEGTQYF. The CDR3 DNA reads TGCGCCAGCAGTGAGGAGGGTACGCAGTATTTT.

This clonotype was detected ten times or more. This chain joins TRBV20-1 and TRBJ2-7, with D perhaps assigned TRBD1 or TRBD2 (5 bases each). The CDR3 covers 14 residues. CDR1 and CDR2 (germline): DFQATT, SNEGSKA (reference sequence). Trimming took off 0 bases at V and 0 bases at J, with 9 bases between the two ends. The CDR3 bases are TGCAGTGCTAGAGATCGGGGCAGCTCCTACGAGCAGTACTTC. This gives the protein CSARDRGSSYEQYF.

Ten or more counts support this clonotype. This chain joins TRBV2 and TRBJ1-2; no definite D call. Germline V gene sequence: CDR1 SNHLY, CDR2 FYNNEI. The CDR3 is 13 amino acids. The ends were cut back, 6 bases at V and 4 bases at J, with 12 bases in the middle. Here the CDR3 DNA reads TGTGCCAGCAGCCCCTCTCCAAGCTATGGCTACACCTTC. It specifies CASSPSPSYGYTF.

This clonotype was seen ten or more times. The gene calls are TRBV5-1 and TRBJ1-1; D unresolved. The CDR3 has 15 amino acids. Germline values: CDR1 SGHRS, CDR2 YFSETQ. V was shortened by 0 bases and J by 0 bases, with 9 bases between the two germline ends. The CDR3 here is CASSLAGSMNTEAFF. In DNA form, the CDR3 reads TGCGCCAGCAGCTTGGCCGGCAGCATGAACACTGAAGCTTTCTTT.

In this sample, this clonotype turned up once. The chain is built from TRBV29-1 and TRBJ2-1, with TRBD2 matching 11 bases. The CDR3 is made up of 13 amino acids. Per germline, CDR1 SQVTM and CDR2 ANQGSEA. The ends lost 4 bases at V and 9 bases at J; junction bases unmatched: 5. The CDR3 region is CSVVTSGSPEQFF. The CDR3 DNA reads TGCAGCGTTGTTACTAGCGGGAGCCCTGAGCAGTTCTTC.

The sample holds many counts of this clonotype. The chain joins TRBV14 to TRBJ1-2; D not resolved. The CDR3 is 13 residues long. CDR1 and CDR2 from the germline V gene are SGHDN and FVKESK. Trimming removed 4 bases at V and 3 bases at J, with 9 bases between. CDR3 loop: CASSLETDYGYTF. For the CDR3, the DNA is TGTGCCAGCAGCCTCGAAACGGACTATGGCTACACCTTC.

The J gene is TRBJ2-5, the V gene TRBV5-1; D possibly matches TRBD1 or TRBD2 (5 bases each). Trimming cost V 3 bases and J 2 bases, with 20 bases left between them. The CDR3 runs 17 residues. Germline loops: CDR1 SGHRS, CDR2 YFSETQ. The CDR3 region is CASSSGALRSGQETQYF. As DNA, the CDR3 is TGCGCCAGCAGCTCCGGGGCCCTCCGGAGTGGGCAAGAGACCCAGTACTTC.